The 18 T cell receptor beta chains below come from one sample, sequenced in a study of CD8 T cells in Susac syndrome. Reverse transcription used about 0.45 to 1 ug RNA and random hexamers. TCRdb redid the calling of the immunoSEQ multiplex PCR reads with MiXCR, one entry per CDR3 protein. The repertoire holds approximately 150,000 distinct CDR3 sequences, roughly 94% seen once, with over 0.07% in the top ten. Input material: CD4+ T cells from PBMCs. The origin of the receptors is a human donor in good health.

CDR3 coding DNA: TGTGCCAGCAGTTTACTAAGCTCCTACAATGAGCAGTTCTTC. Residues: CASSLLSSYNEQFF. This chain joins TRBV28 and TRBJ2-1; D is unclear. Germline CDR1 MDHEN, CDR2 SYDVKM. The CDR3 is 14 amino acids. V shed 2 bases and J shed 0 bases, with 5 bases lying between them.

The rearrangement joins TRBV25-1 to TRBJ2-1, with D possibly being TRBD1 or TRBD2 (5 bases each). This CDR3 has 12 residues. Trimming took 5 bases from V and 8 from J, leaving 10 bases between them. Per germline, CDR1 MGHDK and CDR2 SYGVNS. The CDR3 is CASSWDGDEQFF. CDR3 bases: TGTGCCAGCAGTTGGGACGGTGATGAGCAGTTCTTC.

The V call is TRBV7-2, the J call TRBJ2-3, with D possibly being TRBD1 or TRBD2 (5 bases each). The CDR3 spans 14 residues. Trimming left V 4 bases short and J 3 bases short, with 11 bases between. Germline-derived CDR1 and CDR2 are SGHTA and FQGNSA. CDR3 loop: CASSSLGRTDTQYF. Written as DNA, the CDR3 is TGTGCCAGCAGCTCATTGGGACGGACAGATACGCAGTATTTT.

The gene calls are TRBV20-1 and TRBJ2-5, with no clear D. CDR3 length: 11 residues. From germline, CDR1 is DFQATT and CDR2 SNEGSKA (reference sequence). V was cut by 3 bases and J by 5 bases, with 7 bases left in between. The CDR3 protein is CSASLTETQYF. In DNA, the CDR3 is TGCAGTGCTAGCCTTACGGAGACCCAGTACTTC.

This chain uses TRBV13 with TRBJ1-2; D not resolved. The germline V gene has CDR1 PRHDT and CDR2 FYEKMQ (reference sequence). V gave up 5 bases and J gave up 2 bases, with 9 bases separating them. This CDR3 has 13 residues. The CDR3 DNA reads as TGTGCCAGCAGCGGGTCACAGAACTATGGCTACACCTTC. This translates into CASSGSQNYGYTF.

The genes are TRBV7-9 and TRBJ1-2, with D maybe TRBD1 (6 bases). The V and J ends lost 3 bases and 6 bases respectively, with 11 bases between them. Germline CDR1 reads SEHNR; CDR2 reads FQNEAQ (reference sequence). This CDR3 region has 13 residues. CDR3 coding DNA: TGTGCCAGCAGCTTGTCGGGGGCGGATGGCTACACCTTC. This gives the protein CASSLSGADGYTF.

This clonotype showed up just a few times. This chain connects TRBV7-6 to TRBJ2-7; possible D gene TRBD1, 6 bases. Germline-derived CDR1 and CDR2 are SGHVS and FNYEAQ. Trimming left V 1 base short and J 3 bases short, with 10 bases between. The CDR3 covers 14 residues. The CDR3, as DNA: TGTGCCAGCAGCTTAGAGACAGGTAACTACGAGCAGTACTTC. The encoded protein is CASSLETGNYEQYF.

The CDR3 protein is CASGSGGGYGYTF. The CDR3 nucleotides read TGTGCCAGCGGGAGCGGGGGTGGGTATGGCTACACCTTC. The rearrangement uses TRBV7-9 and TRBJ1-2; maybe TRBD1 (5 bases). Looked up from germline, CDR1 is SEHNR and CDR2 is FQNEAQ (reference sequence). The CDR3 runs to 13 residues. Deletions cut 8 bases from V and 5 bases from J, with 15 bases between.

The V call is TRBV5-1, the J call TRBJ1-1; D is perhaps TRBD1 (6 bases). This CDR3 region has 14 residues. With 3 bases removed from V and 1 base from J, the gap between germline ends came to 10 bases. The germline V gene has CDR1 SGHRS and CDR2 YFSETQ. In DNA form, the CDR3 reads TGCGCCAGCAGCTCCGGGACAACGAACACTGAAGCTTTCTTT. Its translation: CASSSGTTNTEAFF.

V usage is TRBV7-9 and J usage is TRBJ2-7; TRBD1 matches at 8 bases. The CDR3 extends over 15 amino acids. The V gene's germline CDR1 is SEHNR and CDR2 FQNEAQ (reference sequence). V trimming: 2 bases; J trimming: 0 bases; junction bases outside the gene matches: 3. CDR3 coding DNA: TGTGCCAGCAGCTTATTTACAGGGGGCTCCTACGAGCAGTACTTC. Translating it yields CASSLFTGGSYEQYF.

The gene calls are TRBV6-5 and TRBJ2-5, with D unclear. V lost 3 bases and J lost 4, with 9 bases in between. This CDR3 has 13 residues. The V gene's germline CDR1 is MNHEY and CDR2 SVGAGI. The CDR3 reads CASSYLGRETQYF. The CDR3 DNA sequence: TGTGCCAGCAGTTATCTCGGGCGAGAGACCCAGTACTTC.

The chain recombines TRBV10-3 with TRBJ1-1; 7 nucleotides line up with TRBD1. In germline, CDR1 is ENHRY, CDR2 SYGVKD. CDR3 length: 15 amino acids. V trimming: 4 bases; J trimming: 0 bases; junction bases outside the gene matches: 5. DNA of the CDR3: TGTGCCATCAGTGGCCGGACAGGAGTGAACACTGAAGCTTTCTTT. It specifies CAISGRTGVNTEAFF.

This chain joins TRBV6-6 and TRBJ1-1; D is perhaps TRBD1 (5 bases). Trimming removed 6 bases at V and 0 bases at J, with 17 bases between. This CDR3 has 16 amino acids. The germline CDR1 and CDR2 sequences are MNHNY and SVGAGI (reference sequence). The CDR3 bases are TGTGCCAGCAGCCCCTTGGGCAGGGCCATGAACACTGAAGCTTTCTTT. Amino acids: CASSPLGRAMNTEAFF.

The rearrangement uses TRBV5-4 and TRBJ1-2; D perhaps matches TRBD1 (5 bases). The V end was cut by 4 bases, the J end by 8 bases, with 18 bases between. The length of the CDR3 is 14 residues. The germline V gene encodes CDR1 SGHNT and CDR2 YYREEE (reference sequence). CDR3 nucleotide sequence: TGTGCCAGCAGCCGAGTGCCGGGGGAGGGGGGCTACACCTTC. Its protein product is CASSRVPGEGGYTF.

This clonotype appeared a single time. The chain uses TRBV2 and TRBJ2-5; no clear D gene. The CDR3 has 11 amino acids. Germline assignment: CDR1 SNHLY and CDR2 FYNNEI. Trimming took off 2 bases at V and 14 bases at J, with 12 bases between the two ends. The chain's CDR3 is CASSETWDAYF. The CDR3 DNA is TGTGCCAGCAGTGAAACTTGGGATGCCTACTTC.

V usage is TRBV27 and J usage is TRBJ2-1; D unresolved. The CDR3 loop spans 11 amino acids. Trimming removed 5 bases from V and 2 bases from J, with 1 base in between. Germline V CDR1 and CDR2: MNHEY, SMNVEV (reference sequence). In DNA form, the CDR3 reads TGTGCCAGCAGTACCTACAATGAGCAGTTCTTC. This translates into CASSTYNEQFF.

The chain combines TRBV20-1 with TRBJ2-5, with 7 bases that match TRBD2. The CDR3 spans 13 residues. Germline trimming cut 2 bases from V and 2 bases from J; bases unmatched to any gene: 2. Germline V lookup: CDR1 DFQATT, CDR2 SNEGSKA (reference sequence). The CDR3 DNA is TGCAGTGCTAGACGAGCGGGGCAAGAGACCCAGTACTTC. Amino acids: CSARRAGQETQYF.

The genes are TRBV7-3 and TRBJ2-1; tentative D call: TRBD2 (6 bases). CDR1 and CDR2 from the germline V gene are SGHTA and FQGTGA. The CDR3 runs to 13 residues. The ends were cut back, 0 bases at V and 9 bases at J, with 9 bases in the middle. For the CDR3, the DNA is TGTGCCAGCAGCTTAACTCTAGCGACTGAGCAGTTCTTC. Translating it yields CASSLTLATEQFF.